These 30 T cell receptor beta chains were sequenced from one sample in a study of beta chain features in type 1 diabetes. TCRB transcripts that were expressed got sequenced, as all of the isolated RNA had been reverse transcribed. Libraries were prepared by immunoSEQ multiplex PCR; TCRdb keeps only in-frame clonotypes and omits some of them. The table shows 70,000 to 95,000 clones, with about 32% occurring only once. Sequencing was done on a sample of stem cell memory CD4+ T cells from blood. The receptor source for this set is a woman younger than 35 in good health.

This clone was recorded a few times. The V call is TRBV25-1, the J call TRBJ2-7, with 9 bases matching TRBD2. The CDR3 has 17 amino acids. With 3 bases clipped from V and 0 bases from J, the junction kept 9 bases outside the gene matches. Germline CDR1 MGHDK, CDR2 SYGVNS. Here the CDR3 DNA reads TGTGCCAGCAGTGAGGTGAGGGAAGCGGGGGGCTCCTACGAGCAGTACTTC. As protein: CASSEVREAGGSYEQYF.

This clone was seen only a few times. This sequence joins TRBV19 and TRBJ2-5; D is possibly TRBD1 (6 bases). The CDR3 loop spans 16 amino acids. CDR1 and CDR2 (germline): LNHDA, SQIVND (reference sequence). The ends were cut back, 3 bases at V and 3 bases at J, with 17 bases in the middle. CDR3: CASSISIRPGEETQYF. The CDR3 DNA reads as TGTGCCAGTAGTATTTCTATCAGGCCAGGGGAAGAGACCCAGTACTTC.

In this sample, this clone turned up once. The rearrangement uses TRBV12-5 and TRBJ2-3; 11 bases are a match to TRBD2. The CDR3 is 17 residues long. Germline values: CDR1 LGHNT, CDR2 FRNRAP. V shed 4 bases and J 3 bases; nucleotides not matched to a gene: 9. The CDR3 bases are TGTGCTAGTGGTTCTCCTGAGACTAGCGGGATAACAGATACGCAGTATTTT. This translates into CASGSPETSGITDTQYF.

The chain carries TRBV5-8 and TRBJ1-4; tentatively, D is TRBD1 (5 bases). The CDR3 extends over 14 amino acids. Looked up from germline, CDR1 is SGHTS and CDR2 is YDEGEE. Trimming cost V 4 bases and J 7 bases, with 14 bases left between them. The CDR3: CASSQTERGEKLFF. The CDR3 coding sequence is TGTGCCAGCAGCCAGACAGAGAGAGGTGAAAAACTGTTTTTT.

A single count supports this clone. This sequence joins TRBV18 and TRBJ1-2; 7 nucleotides match TRBD1. In germline, CDR1 is KGHSH, CDR2 LQKENI. J was trimmed by 3 bases and V by 1 base; bases with no gene match: 23. The CDR3 covers 21 residues. As DNA, the CDR3 is TGTGCCAGCTCACCACTTTTGCCCGTACGACAGGGCAACACCCAAGACTATGGCTACACCTTC. This translates into CASSPLLPVRQGNTQDYGYTF.

V and J are TRBV4-1 and TRBJ2-2, with TRBD2 identical over 10 bases. CDR3 length equals 16 residues. J gave up 7 bases and V 0 bases, and 5 bases lay outside the gene matches. CDR1 MGHRA and CDR2 YSYEKL come from the germline V gene. The CDR3 bases are TGCGCCAGCAGCCAAGATATTCGGACTAGCGGCGGGGAGCTGTTTTTT. It codes for CASSQDIRTSGGELFF.

The table lists this clone with a few counts. The chain carries TRBV5-1 and TRBJ2-7; a possible D gene is TRBD1 (6 bases). Trimming removed 2 bases from V and 6 bases from J, with 9 bases in between. This CDR3 is built from 12 residues. The germline gives CDR1 SGHRS, CDR2 YFSETQ. This CDR3 is CASSLQGFEQYF. CDR3 bases: TGCGCCAGCAGCTTACAGGGTTTCGAGCAGTACTTC. Full variable domain (remainder filled in from reference TRBV5-1 and TRBJ2-7): KAGVTQTPRYLIKTRGQQVTLSCSPISGHRSVSWYQQTPGQGLQFLFEYFSETQRNKGNFPGRFSGRQFSNSRSEMNVSTLELGDSALYLCASSLQGFEQYFGPGTRLTVT.

This clone has a count of ten or more. V usage is TRBV7-2 and J usage is TRBJ2-7; TRBD2 matches 10 bases. Per the germline V gene, CDR1 is SGHTA and CDR2 is FQGNSA. The CDR3 has 14 residues. Trimming at V came to 10 bases and at J to 3 bases, leaving 9 bases not matched to a gene. CDR3 DNA sequence: TGTGCCACCTCCCCAATAGCGGGAGGCTACGAGCAGTACTTC. Translation: CATSPIAGGYEQYF.

This clone occurred a few times. The chain couples TRBV25-1 to TRBJ2-1, with a weak D call TRBD2 (5 bases). There are 18 residues in the CDR3. CDR1 and CDR2 (germline): MGHDK, SYGVNS. V was pared by 1 base and J by 0 bases, with 16 bases between. The CDR3: CASSEFPSLLSSYNEQFF. In DNA, the CDR3 is TGTGCCAGCAGTGAATTTCCTAGCCTCCTGAGCTCCTACAATGAGCAGTTCTTC.

This clone was seen more than once but under ten times. The CDR3 spells CASSPMRDSTYEQYF. The DNA for the CDR3 is TGTGCCAGCAGCCCTATGAGAGACAGCACCTACGAGCAGTACTTC. V and J are TRBV7-9 and TRBJ2-7, with D perhaps TRBD1 (5 bases). There are 15 residues in the CDR3. Germline CDR1 SEHNR, CDR2 FQNEAQ (reference sequence). V lost 5 bases to trimming and J lost 2 bases, with 16 bases between them.

The chain joins TRBV9 to TRBJ2-7; 11 nucleotides match TRBD2. V lost 4 bases and J lost 1; bases outside the gene matches: 7. Per germline, CDR1 SGDLS and CDR2 YYNGEE. This CDR3 contains 16 residues. Here the CDR3 DNA reads TGTGCCAGCAGCCCGACTGGGACTAGCGGTTCCTACGAGCAGTACTTC. Protein: CASSPTGTSGSYEQYF.

This clone occurred a few times. V and J are TRBV5-1 and TRBJ1-4; TRBD1 agrees at 8 bases. The CDR3 contains 18 residues. Trimming cost V 4 bases and J 0 bases; bases outside gene matches: 11. The germline V gene has CDR1 SGHRS and CDR2 YFSETQ. The CDR3 here is CASSIGTGGFSTNEKLFF. The CDR3 region has the DNA TGCGCCAGCAGCATTGGGACAGGCGGATTCTCAACTAATGAAAAACTGTTTTTT.

There are a few counts of this clone. J is TRBJ2-7 and V is TRBV28, with D tentatively TRBD1 (6 bases). The CDR3 is 14 amino acids. Trimming pared 7 bases from V and 2 bases from J, leaving 15 bases between. CDR1 is MDHEN, CDR2 SYDVKM, per germline. The CDR3 sequence is CASIGQTFTYEQYF. As DNA, the CDR3 is TGTGCCAGCATCGGACAGACCTTCACCTACGAGCAGTACTTC.

This chain links TRBV19 with TRBJ2-1, with a tentative D call TRBD2 (6 bases). There are 16 residues in the CDR3. V lost 4 bases to trimming and J lost 0 bases, with 13 bases between them. Germline V gene lookup returns CDR1 LNHDA and CDR2 SQIVND (reference sequence). The CDR3 DNA sequence: TGTGCCAGTAGTAGCTTTAGCGGTAGCTCCTACAATGAGCAGTTCTTC. This encodes CASSSFSGSSYNEQFF.

This CDR3 reads CASSYDPGMANVLTF. The CDR3 nucleotides are TGTGCCAGCAGTTACGACCCGGGGATGGCCAACGTCCTGACTTTC. The V gene is TRBV6-5, the J gene TRBJ2-6; possible D gene TRBD2, 5 bases. V was clipped by 2 bases and J by 6 bases, with 11 bases between them. Germline CDR1 is MNHEY and CDR2 is SVGAGI. There are 15 residues in the CDR3.

CDR3 nucleotide sequence: TGTGCCAGCGGGCTCCCCTCCTACGAGCAGTACTTC. This gives the protein CASGLPSYEQYF. The chain uses TRBV2 and TRBJ2-7; no firm D call. CDR3 length: 12 residues. CDR1 and CDR2 from the germline V gene are SNHLY and FYNNEI. V was pared by 8 bases and J by 0 bases, with 8 bases between.

This clone was counted a few times. The chain combines TRBV27 with TRBJ1-2; D may be TRBD1 (5 bases). This CDR3 has 13 residues. V shed 4 bases and J shed 8 bases, with 14 bases lying between them. CDR1 is MNHEY and CDR2 is SMNVEV in the germline V gene (reference sequence). The CDR3 loop reads CASSSPSRVGYTF. In DNA, the CDR3 is TGTGCCAGCAGTTCTCCCTCCAGGGTCGGCTACACCTTC.

This clone was seen a handful of times. The genes are TRBV11-2 and TRBJ1-4; no definite D call. Germline CDR1 reads SGHAT; CDR2 reads FQNNGV. The CDR3 consists of 13 residues. V shed 3 bases and J shed 6 bases, with 8 bases lying between them. The CDR3 loop is CASSFTGDEKLFF. The CDR3 DNA follows: TGTGCCAGCAGCTTTACCGGGGATGAAAAACTGTTTTTT.

This clone was recorded at least ten times. The chain recombines TRBV30 with TRBJ2-1; D is ambiguous. This CDR3 has 11 amino acids. Germline V CDR1 and CDR2: GTSNPN, SVGIG (reference sequence). V was clipped by 5 bases and J by 6 bases, with 8 bases between them. The CDR3 region has the DNA TGTGCCTGGTGTAGTTTCAATGAGCAGTTCTTC. This encodes CAWCSFNEQFF.

This clone was seen ten or more times. The chain links TRBV15 to TRBJ2-7, with TRBD1 as a possible D gene (5 bases). V was trimmed by 0 bases and J by 0 bases, leaving 9 bases between them. There are 15 residues in the CDR3. CDR1 and CDR2 from the germline V gene are LNHNV and YYDKDF (reference sequence). CDR3 sequence reads: CATSRDRAVSYEQYF. The DNA for the CDR3 is TGTGCCACCAGCAGAGACAGGGCGGTCTCCTACGAGCAGTACTTC. The whole variable domain, remainder taken from reference TRBV15 and TRBJ2-7, is DAMVIQNPRYQVTQFGKPVTLSCSQTLNHNVMYWYQQKSSQAPKLLFHYYDKDFNNEADTPDNFQSRRPNTSFCFLDIRSPGLGDTAMYLCATSRDRAVSYEQYFGPGTRLTVT.

The chain has TRBV6-1 and TRBJ1-1; D ambiguous. The CDR3 is made up of 14 amino acids. Looked up from germline, CDR1 is MNHNS and CDR2 is SASEGT. V was clipped by 7 bases and J by 5 bases, with 17 bases between them. CDR3 nucleotide sequence: TGTGCCAGCACCCGGGAGGCCCGCGGGACTGAAGCTTTCTTT. Translating it yields CASTREARGTEAFF.

This chain uses TRBV7-9 with TRBJ2-7, with 8 bases identical to TRBD1. Germline CDR1 and CDR2: SEHNR and FQNEAQ (reference sequence). V shed 6 bases, J shed 2 bases, and the junction held 6 bases outside the gene matches. The CDR3 extends over 14 amino acids. The CDR3 bases are TGTGCCAGCAGGCCGGGACAGGTGACCTACGAGCAGTACTTC. This gives the protein CASRPGQVTYEQYF.

This chain uses TRBV5-1 with TRBJ2-7; 9 bases are a match to TRBD2. The CDR3 totals 14 residues. CDR1 and CDR2 (germline): SGHRS, YFSETQ. Trimming took 5 bases from V and 0 from J; bases not matched to a gene: 3. CDR3 nucleotide sequence: TGCGCCAGCAGAGCGGGAGGTGCCTCCTACGAGCAGTACTTC. As protein: CASRAGGASYEQYF.

This clone turned up a few times. The chain has TRBV4-2 and TRBJ1-4; 8 bases are shared with TRBD1. From germline, CDR1 is LGHNA and CDR2 YNFKEQ. The V and J ends lost 1 base and 8 bases, in that order; junction bases with no gene match: 6. The CDR3 is 15 amino acids. The CDR3 DNA reads TGTGCCAGCAGCCAAGGGGAGGCAGGGGGCGAAAAACTGTTTTTT. It encodes CASSQGEAGGEKLFF.

This clone was seen just once. DNA for the CDR3: TGCGCCAGCAGCTTGGGGGCGACTAGCGGGGTTCAAGAGACCCAGTACTTC. Amino acid sequence: CASSLGATSGVQETQYF. The J gene is TRBJ2-5, the V gene TRBV5-1; 11 nucleotides match TRBD2. CDR3 length: 17 residues. Germline-derived CDR1 and CDR2 are SGHRS and YFSETQ. V was pared by 0 bases and J by 2 bases, with 6 bases of the junction left unmatched.

This chain joins TRBV5-1 and TRBJ1-1, with 8 bases lining up with TRBD1. CDR1 is SGHRS, CDR2 YFSETQ, per germline. The trim removed 3 bases at V and 1 base at J, leaving 2 bases unmatched. This CDR3 has 14 amino acids. The CDR3 DNA reads TGCGCCAGCAGCTATGACAGGGGGAACACTGAAGCTTTCTTT. This sequence encodes CASSYDRGNTEAFF.

The J gene is TRBJ2-7, the V gene TRBV21-1; no check of the table's D call, TRBD1, against the DNA was made. TRBV21-1 is a recognized pseudogene. The CDR3 covers 16 residues. CDR3 nucleotide sequence: TGTGCCAGCGCGACAGGGGAGTCGCGGGAGCAGTACGAGCAGTACTTC. Translating gives CASATGESREQYEQYF.

Only a few counts were recorded for this clone. V usage is TRBV9 and J usage is TRBJ2-2, with D possibly matching TRBD1 (5 bases). The CDR3 sequence is 17 residues long. Germline CDR1 reads SGDLS; CDR2 reads YYNGEE. V gave up 0 bases and J gave up 4 bases, with 16 bases separating them. The CDR3: CASSVAFMEQGTGELFF. In DNA, the CDR3 is TGTGCCAGCAGCGTAGCGTTTATGGAGCAGGGCACCGGGGAGCTGTTTTTT.

The chain has TRBV11-3 and TRBJ2-1; no definite D call. CDR3 length: 13 amino acids. V lost 7 bases, J lost 3 bases, and 10 bases lay in between. Germline-derived CDR1 and CDR2 are SGHNT and YENEEA. The CDR3 spells CASTRSNYNEQFF. The CDR3 DNA follows: TGTGCCAGCACCCGGAGTAACTACAATGAGCAGTTCTTC. The whole variable domain, filled in from reference TRBV11-3 and TRBJ2-1, reads EAGVVQSPRYKIIEKKQPVAFWCNPISGHNTLYWYLQNLGQGPELLIRYENEEAVDDSQLPKDRFSAERLKGVDSTLKIQPAELGDSAVYLCASTRSNYNEQFFGPGTRLTVL.

This clone was detected a few times. V and J are TRBV4-2 and TRBJ2-6; 9 bases are shared with TRBD2. Germline CDR1 reads LGHNA; CDR2 reads YNFKEQ. CDR3 length equals 14 residues. Losses at the gene ends were 8 bases for V and 2 bases for J; bases not matched to a gene: 1. This CDR3 reads CASGGGAGANVLTF. In DNA form, the CDR3 reads TGTGCCAGCGGCGGGGGGGCTGGGGCCAACGTCCTGACTTTC.